The 6 T cell receptor beta chains reported below all come from one sample, sequenced in a study of Graves' ophthalmopathy and Graves' hyperthyroidism (dated by TCRdb to the late 2010s). TCRdb records Illumina HiSeq 2000 as the sequencer. TCR beta CDR3 regions were amplified from RNA transcripts for repertoire sequencing. The first round was an RT-PCR using HTBI primers with the Qiagen OneStep RT-PCR kit, and this first round was followed by a second-round multiplex PCR, then size selection and purification. In TCRdb, the public reads were trimmed at Q25 with fastp and aligned with MiXCR, with productive beta chains retained. Rows with a matching CDR3 protein are joined into one entry that keeps the most common DNA and genes. The sample yields around 40,000 distinct CDR3 sequences; around 52% were counted once. Roughly 18% of the sample belongs to the ten largest clones. The sequencing sample was made of peripheral blood. Receptor source: an adult man with Graves' ophthalmopathy.

The table lists this clonotype with many counts. The chain combines TRBV6-2 or TRBV6-3 with TRBJ1-2, with 9 bases lining up with TRBD1. The CDR3 loop spans 14 amino acids. With V trimmed by 9 bases and J by 4 bases, 9 bases remained unmatched. Germline-derived CDR1 and CDR2 are MNHEY and SVGEGT. CDR3 protein: CASRSGGQGYGYTF. CDR3 nucleotide sequence: TGTGCCAGTCGGTCCGGGGGACAGGGCTATGGCTACACCTTC.

This chain uses TRBV20-1 with TRBJ1-2; D is ambiguous. Germline lookup yields CDR1 DFQATT and CDR2 SNEGSKA (reference sequence). The CDR3 contains 13 residues. V lost 6 bases and J lost 7, with 18 bases in between. CDR3 protein: CSASSLRSGGYTF. The CDR3 DNA sequence: TGCAGTGCCAGCAGCTTACGGTCAGGTGGCTACACCTTC.

This clonotype was picked up many times. The chain joins TRBV5-8 to TRBJ2-7, with D possibly TRBD2 on 5 matching bases. Per germline, CDR1 SGHTS and CDR2 YDEGEE. The CDR3 has 15 amino acids. Between the trimmed V and J ends, which lost 3 bases and 7 bases, there was a span of 20 bases. The CDR3 protein is CASSSLGVEEREQYF. CDR3 in DNA: TGTGCCAGCAGCTCCCTCGGGGTGGAGGAAAGAGAGCAGTACTTC.

V usage is TRBV11-2 and J usage is TRBJ2-7; D might be TRBD1 (6 bases). The CDR3 spans 15 residues. In germline, CDR1 is SGHAT, CDR2 FQNNGV. V gave up 5 bases and J gave up 0 bases, with 14 bases separating them. This CDR3 reads CASSVEKDSSYEQYF. Written as DNA, the CDR3 is TGTGCCAGCAGCGTTGAAAAGGACAGCTCCTACGAGCAGTACTTC.

The sample holds many counts of this clonotype. The chain's CDR3 is CASSYTGPPTETQYF. In DNA form, the CDR3 reads TGTGCCAGCAGTTACACCGGGCCTCCCACTGAGACCCAGTACTTC. The chain couples TRBV6-5 to TRBJ2-5, with D unresolved. Trimming left V 2 bases short and J 5 bases short, with 15 bases between. Looked up from germline, CDR1 is MNHEY and CDR2 is SVGAGI. The CDR3 sequence is 15 residues long.

Turning to this clonotype: The CDR3 does not close with the conserved phenylalanine or tryptophan, likely indicating a read error. V and J are TRBV20-1 and TRBJ2-3; 9 bases match TRBD1. The CDR3 has 14 residues. The germline V gene encodes CDR1 DFQATT and CDR2 SNEGSKA (reference sequence). With V trimmed by 2 bases and J by 6 bases, 6 bases remained unmatched. CDR3 nucleotides: TGCAGTGCTAGAAACACAGGGGGCGAGGATACGCAGTATTCT. Protein sequence: CSARNTGGEDTQYS.